This TCR beta chain derives from a study of vaccination and CD4 T cells after COVID-19. Findings and limits, study-wide: Recorded median SARS-CoV-2-reactive clonotype numbers increased from about 20 to 38 without reaching significance.

Stated treatment: roughly 10-day PBMC culture with coronavirus spike peptide pools or control peptides (ViraFEST assay). A negative selection step was used to isolate CD4+ T cells once culture had run for 10 days. On this clonotype itself: Its antigen is unknown.

Cultured CD4+ T-cell DNA underwent Oncomine TCR Beta short-read sequencing. The authors extracted genomic DNA from cultured CD4+ T cells. Each CDR3 protein is one row after TCRdb ran MiXCR on the PCR reads. The sample includes 17,000 or so distinct CDR3 sequences, under 55% of them seen just once. The source was CD4+ T cells from blood, cultured in vitro, collected before SARS-CoV-2 vaccination. The clonotype comes from a human donor who received a COVID-19 vaccine.

The CDR3 loop reads CASSLGMRTEAFF. DNA for the CDR3: TGTGCCAGCAGCTTAGGAATGAGGACCGAAGCTTTCTTT. This chain links TRBV7-2 with TRBJ1-1; no definite D call. The germline CDR1 and CDR2 sequences are SGHTA and FQGNSA. This CDR3 region has 13 residues. V lost 1 base and J lost 8, with 11 bases in between.